This T cell receptor (beta chain) originates from a study of control samples from healthy donors and cancer patients (dated by TCRdb to about 2020). Note on this clone: Its antigen remains unidentified. The input lacks base qualities; no much larger clone sits a single base away.

Library creation used the immunoSEQ multiplex PCR assay. The source is immuneACCESS, and TCRdb retained only in-frame sequences with V and J called. Part of the clones is not carried over; for the studies checked, unresolved V genes explain less than half of this, and the remainder is unexplained. This sample is represented by around 170,000 clones; around nine tenths of them were singletons. The ten largest clonotypes hold approximately 1.4% of the sample. Trimming accounts for 3 bases at V and 2 bases at J, while the number of junction bases matched to no gene is 9. The CDR3 measures 17 amino acids from cysteine to phenylalanine. Only the CDR3 region is kept as DNA, spanning 51 bases read in frame from base 1. CDR1 and CDR2 are read off the germline V gene as SGDLS and YYNGEE.

Sequencing input: blood. This TCR derives from a man aged 25-40 years in good health. This sequence uses TRBV9 and TRBJ1-4; 8 central nucleotides agree with TRBD1. The DNA is TGTGCCAGCAGCGCCGGACAGGGATGGGCTACTAATGAAAAACTGTTTTTT. This codes for CASSAGQGWATNEKLFF.